These 30 T cell receptor beta chains were sequenced from one sample in a study of blood T cells in healthy people across ages. Through a sample-barcoded 5' primer and a J-beta primer mix, a second PCR was run for roughly 7 to 11 cycles. TCRdb re-analysed the 5' RACE reads in MiXCR, keeping a single row per CDR3 protein. This table has 1.5 million to 2 million distinct CDR3 sequences, 28% appearing once. The source material was blood. The receptor source for this set is a woman between 25 and 40 years old in good health.

Comment on this clonotype: The junction departs from the called germline gene at one end, perhaps through a read error. The rearrangement uses TRBV20-1 and TRBJ2-1; D remains unclear. The CDR3 loop spans 17 amino acids. Looked up from germline, CDR1 is DFQATT and CDR2 is SNEGSKA (reference sequence). CDR3 residues: CCARRLGDSRSYNEQFF. CDR3 DNA sequence: TGCTGTGCCCGTAGGCTGGGTGACTCCCGCTCCTACAATGAGCAGTTCTTC.

The chain combines TRBV21-1 with TRBJ2-7; TRBD2 was called by the table and not checked on the DNA. TRBV21-1 counts as a pseudogene. The CDR3 loop spans 17 amino acids. DNA for the CDR3: TGTGCCAGCAGCACGAAGACTAGCGGCCTTTTCTCCTACGAGCAGTACTTC. Its protein is CASSTKTSGLFSYEQYF.

This clonotype was counted ten times or more. The gene calls are TRBV6-2 or TRBV6-3 and TRBJ2-7; 7 bases agree with TRBD1. CDR1 is MNHEY, CDR2 SVGEGT, per germline. The CDR3 extends over 14 amino acids. Germline trimming cut 2 bases from V and 4 bases from J; bases unmatched to any gene: 5. CDR3 DNA: TGTGCCAGCAGTTACCCCGACAGGGCTTACGAGCAGTACTTC. The encoded protein is CASSYPDRAYEQYF.

About this clonotype itself: At one of its ends the junction is not consistent with the germline gene, which may arise from a read error. The V and J genes are TRBV27 and TRBJ1-4; D is perhaps TRBD1 (6 bases). This CDR3 has 14 amino acids. Germline CDR1 and CDR2: MNHEY and SMNVEV (reference sequence). CDR3 protein: CASSPDRSNEELFF. DNA of the CDR3: TGTGCCAGCAGTCCGGACAGATCTAATGAAGAACTGTTTTTT.

This clonotype was counted a few times. V usage is TRBV6-5 and J usage is TRBJ1-1; no clear D gene. V was trimmed by 6 bases and J by 6 bases, leaving 11 bases between them. The V gene's germline CDR1 is MNHEY and CDR2 SVGAGI. CDR3 length: 12 amino acids. In DNA, the CDR3 is TGTGCCAGCAGCGATTGGGCCGCTGAAGCTTTCTTT. Translation gives CASSDWAAEAFF.

The CDR3 protein is CASSQDWAAYEQYF. As DNA, the CDR3 is TGCGCCAGCAGCCAAGATTGGGCAGCCTACGAGCAGTACTTC. This chain links TRBV4-3 with TRBJ2-7, with D uncertain. Trimming took 0 bases from V and 2 from J, leaving 8 bases between them. This CDR3 comprises 14 residues. Germline V gene sequence: CDR1 LGHNA, CDR2 YSLEER.

The chain recombines TRBV29-1 with TRBJ2-2; D perhaps matches TRBD2 (6 bases). The germline V and J ends were trimmed by 0 bases and 4 bases, with 9 bases remaining between them. CDR1 and CDR2 from the germline V gene are SQVTM and ANQGSEA. This CDR3 region has 14 residues. CDR3 loop: CSVEDRRVTGELFF. The CDR3 DNA reads TGCAGCGTTGAAGATCGGAGGGTCACCGGGGAGCTGTTTTTT.

The chain links TRBV20-1 to TRBJ1-2; D remains unclear. Germline CDR1 and CDR2: DFQATT and SNEGSKA (reference sequence). V dropped 5 bases and J dropped 4 bases, with 11 bases sitting between them. The CDR3 sequence is 12 residues long. As DNA, the CDR3 is TGCAGTGCTGGCGACAACGCCTATGGCTACACCTTC. Amino acids: CSAGDNAYGYTF.

This clonotype was counted at least ten times. The chain has TRBV4-1 and TRBJ2-4, with 9 bases aligning to TRBD2. This CDR3 spans 13 amino acids. Germline V lookup: CDR1 MGHRA, CDR2 YSYEKL. Trimming at V came to 11 bases and at J to 3 bases, leaving 5 bases not matched to a gene. The CDR3 DNA reads TGCGCCGCGGGGGGGGTTCTCAAAAACATTCAGTACTTC. This sequence encodes CAAGGVLKNIQYF.

As to this clonotype: This likely stems from a read error, as it lies one base from a far larger clone. This sequence joins TRBV12-3 or TRBV12-4 and TRBJ2-7, with D hard to call. The CDR3 length is 14 residues. The CDR3 protein is CACSLGTLTYEQYF. The CDR3 DNA reads TGTGCCTGCAGTTTAGGAACCCTTACCTACGAGCAGTACTTC.

There are a few counts of this clonotype. This chain connects TRBV20-1 to TRBJ1-2; D gene unclear. V dropped 3 bases and J dropped 6 bases, with 8 bases sitting between them. CDR1 DFQATT and CDR2 SNEGSKA come from the germline V gene (reference sequence). This CDR3 contains 11 residues. CDR3 protein: CSARPGDGYTF. The CDR3 DNA reads as TGCAGTGCTAGGCCCGGGGATGGCTACACCTTC.

The V call is TRBV2, the J call TRBJ1-2; D possibly corresponds to TRBD1 (6 bases). The CDR3 consists of 13 residues. Germline V gene data show CDR1 as SNHLY and CDR2 as FYNNEI. Trimming removed 6 bases at V and 5 bases at J, with 13 bases between. The CDR3 coding sequence is TGTGCCAGCAGCGAACTCACAGGGTATGGCTACACCTTC. It encodes CASSELTGYGYTF.

This clonotype was picked up a small number of times. J is TRBJ2-7 and V is TRBV20-1; 7 bases are shared with TRBD1. This CDR3 region has 12 residues. In germline, CDR1 is DFQATT, CDR2 SNEGSKA (reference sequence). V gave up 3 bases and J gave up 6 bases; unmatched junction bases: 5. Written as DNA, the CDR3 is TGCAGTGCTAGGGCAGACAGGGTCGAGCAGTACTTC. Translation gives CSARADRVEQYF.

This clonotype was observed a few times. V and J are TRBV19 and TRBJ2-1; perhaps TRBD2 as D (5 bases). The CDR3 totals 13 residues. CDR1 LNHDA and CDR2 SQIVND come from the germline V gene (reference sequence). Trimming pared 1 base from V and 8 bases from J, leaving 9 bases between. CDR3 sequence: CASSIVLSDEQFF. CDR3 bases: TGTGCCAGTAGTATAGTTCTTAGCGATGAGCAGTTCTTC.

This clonotype was counted only a few times. The rearrangement links TRBV20-1 to TRBJ2-3; TRBD2 agrees at 12 bases. Looked up from germline, CDR1 is DFQATT and CDR2 is SNEGSKA (reference sequence). V lost 6 bases and J lost 5; bases outside the gene matches: 9. The CDR3 covers 15 residues. The CDR3, as DNA: TGCAGTGCCAGCCGACTAGCGGGAGTAGGAGATACGCAGTATTTT. It yields the protein CSASRLAGVGDTQYF.

This clonotype was detected many times. The V and J genes are TRBV7-2 and TRBJ2-1; 11 nucleotides line up with TRBD2. Germline assignment: CDR1 SGHTA and CDR2 FQGNSA. The CDR3 has 15 residues. V shed 6 bases and J 8 bases; nucleotides not matched to a gene: 9. In nucleotides, the CDR3 is TGTGCCAGCAGTCAAGGACTAGCGGGCGTAGATGAGCAGTTCTTC. Translation gives CASSQGLAGVDEQFF.

The V call is TRBV6-5, the J call TRBJ1-6, with 7 bases matching TRBD1. The CDR3 is made up of 17 amino acids. The J segment lost 5 bases and the V segment lost 0 bases, leaving 7 bases of the junction unmatched. Germline V gene sequence: CDR1 MNHEY, CDR2 SVGAGI. CDR3 DNA sequence: TGTGCCAGCAGTTACTCACCCGGGACAGACGATAATTCACCCCTCCACTTT. Residues: CASSYSPGTDDNSPLHF.

Notes on this clonotype: Its ends do not fully match the called genes, so a read error is possible. The chain carries TRBV9 and TRBJ2-5, with TRBD2 as a possible D gene (7 bases). The CDR3 sequence is 15 residues long. Germline V gives CDR1 SGDLS, CDR2 YYNGEE. CDR3 region: CAGSVVGGRQETQYF. In DNA, the CDR3 is TGTGCCGGCAGCGTAGTGGGGGGGCGACAAGAGACCCAGTACTTC.

This clonotype was found a few times. This chain links TRBV4-1 with TRBJ2-1; TRBD2 matches at 14 bases. Germline lookup yields CDR1 MGHRA and CDR2 YSYEKL. Germline trimming cut 2 bases from V and 6 bases from J; bases unmatched to any gene: 6. The CDR3 spans 17 residues. The CDR3 is CASSQLPGLAGVNEQFF. The CDR3 nucleotides read TGCGCCAGCAGCCAACTGCCGGGACTAGCGGGGGTCAATGAGCAGTTCTTC.

With regard to this clonotype: One base away lies a much larger clone, so this may be a sequencing read error. This chain uses TRBV20-1 with TRBJ1-6, with D unresolved. CDR1 and CDR2 (germline): DFQATT, SNEGSKA (reference sequence). CDR3 length: 8 residues. The CDR3 nucleotides read TGCGGTGTATCACCCCTCCACTTT. Its protein is CGVSPLHF.

This clonotype occurred a few times. The chain carries TRBV18 and TRBJ1-2; the match to TRBD1 covers 8 bases. Germline CDR1 is KGHSH and CDR2 is LQKENI. This CDR3 comprises 14 residues. Trimming at V came to 3 bases and at J to 8 bases, leaving 8 bases not matched to a gene. The CDR3 DNA reads as TGTGCCAGCTCACCCGGACAGGGAGGACAAGGCTACACCTTC. It yields the protein CASSPGQGGQGYTF.

This clonotype was counted a few times. The chain joins TRBV24-1 to TRBJ2-1; 8 nucleotides match TRBD2. Germline lookup yields CDR1 KGHDR and CDR2 SFDVKD. With V trimmed by 2 bases and J by 3 bases, 2 bases remained unmatched. This CDR3 has 15 amino acids. The CDR3 DNA reads TGTGCCACCAGTGATTCGGGGGGGAGCTACAATGAGCAGTTCTTC. Its protein is CATSDSGGSYNEQFF.

The chain links TRBV29-1 to TRBJ2-7; either TRBD1 or TRBD2 may fit D (6 bases each). The CDR3 has 13 amino acids. CDR1 and CDR2 (germline): SQVTM, ANQGSEA. V lost 4 bases to trimming and J lost 3 bases, with 13 bases between them. CDR3 coding DNA: TGCAGCGTTGTTAGGGGGGCCAACTACGAGCAGTACTTC. Its translation is CSVVRGANYEQYF.

This chain links TRBV2 with TRBJ2-7; D is unclear. V lost 8 bases to trimming and J lost 0 bases, with 11 bases between them. From germline, CDR1 is SNHLY and CDR2 FYNNEI. The CDR3 spans 13 residues. This CDR3 is CASGREASYEQYF. The CDR3 nucleotides read TGTGCCAGCGGCCGCGAGGCCTCCTACGAGCAGTACTTC. The full variable domain, its missing parts supplied by reference TRBV2 and TRBJ2-7, is EPEVTQTPSHQVTQMGQEVILRCVPISNHLYFYWYRQILGQKVEFLVSFYNNEISEKSEIFDDQFSVERPDGSNFTLKIRSTKLEDSAMYFCASGREASYEQYFGPGTRLTVT.

This clonotype was observed a handful of times. V and J are TRBV18 and TRBJ1-1; no reliable D call. V lost 4 bases to trimming and J lost 5 bases, with 17 bases between them. The CDR3 runs 15 residues. The germline V gene encodes CDR1 KGHSH and CDR2 LQKENI. The CDR3 protein is CASSRWELGSTEAFF. CDR3 DNA: TGTGCCAGCTCACGGTGGGAGTTGGGGTCGACTGAAGCTTTCTTT. The full variable domain, with the rest looked up from reference TRBV18 and TRBJ1-1, is NAGVMQNPRHLVRRRGQEARLRCSPMKGHSHVYWYRQLPEEGLKFMVYLQKENIIDESGMPKERFSAEFPKEGPSILRIQQVVRGDSAAYFCASSRWELGSTEAFFGQGTRLTVV.

The rearrangement uses TRBV20-1 and TRBJ2-3, with 9 bases identical to TRBD2. CDR3 length: 15 amino acids. The germline V gene has CDR1 DFQATT and CDR2 SNEGSKA (reference sequence). The trim removed 0 bases at V and 7 bases at J, leaving 8 bases unmatched. DNA for the CDR3: TGCAGTGCTAGAGATCCGTATGGGACTAGCTATACGCAGTATTTT. Translation: CSARDPYGTSYTQYF.

This chain links TRBV25-1 with TRBJ2-1; 12 nucleotides agree with TRBD1. Germline V gene sequence: CDR1 MGHDK, CDR2 SYGVNS. The CDR3 is made up of 16 amino acids. J gave up 7 bases and V 4 bases, and 8 bases lay outside the gene matches. CDR3 loop: CASSVSGTGGLNEQFF. The CDR3 nucleotides read TGTGCCAGCAGTGTTTCCGGGACAGGGGGCTTGAATGAGCAGTTCTTC.

This chain joins TRBV2 and TRBJ2-1, with TRBD2 identical over 7 bases. The CDR3 has 15 amino acids. The V gene's germline CDR1 is SNHLY and CDR2 FYNNEI. V trimming: 10 bases; J trimming: 1 base; junction bases outside the gene matches: 10. CDR3 in amino acids: CANTVREDSYNEQFF. CDR3 DNA sequence: TGTGCCAACACCGTACGGGAGGATTCCTACAATGAGCAGTTCTTC.

The chain uses TRBV6-1 and TRBJ1-6; D gene uncertain. Germline V gene lookup returns CDR1 MNHNS and CDR2 SASEGT. The V gene lost 5 bases and the J gene lost 4 bases, with 12 bases spanning the gap. The CDR3 is made up of 15 amino acids. Here the CDR3 reads CASSSSGLYNSPLHF. In DNA, the CDR3 is TGTGCCAGCAGTAGCTCCGGACTTTATAATTCACCCCTCCACTTT.

The count of this clonotype is one. Germline is not matched at one junction end, which may reflect a read error. The rearrangement uses TRBV20-1 and TRBJ2-5; perhaps TRBD2 as D (6 bases). The CDR3 has 14 amino acids. Germline V lookup: CDR1 DFQATT, CDR2 SNEGSKA (reference sequence). In DNA form, the CDR3 reads TGCAGTGCTAGACCCGGGAGTCAAGAAGAGACCCGGTACTTC. Protein product: CSARPGSQEETRYF.